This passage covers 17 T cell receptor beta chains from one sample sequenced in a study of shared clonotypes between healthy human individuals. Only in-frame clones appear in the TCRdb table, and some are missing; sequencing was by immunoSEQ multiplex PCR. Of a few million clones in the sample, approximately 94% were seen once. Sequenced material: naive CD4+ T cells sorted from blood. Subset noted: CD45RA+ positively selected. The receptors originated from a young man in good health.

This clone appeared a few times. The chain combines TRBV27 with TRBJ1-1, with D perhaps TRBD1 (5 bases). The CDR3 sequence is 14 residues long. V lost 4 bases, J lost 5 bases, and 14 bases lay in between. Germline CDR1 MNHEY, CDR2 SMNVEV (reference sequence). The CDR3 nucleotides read TGTGCCAGCAGTTGGAAGGGGCCGGGAACTGAAGCTTTCTTT. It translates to CASSWKGPGTEAFF.

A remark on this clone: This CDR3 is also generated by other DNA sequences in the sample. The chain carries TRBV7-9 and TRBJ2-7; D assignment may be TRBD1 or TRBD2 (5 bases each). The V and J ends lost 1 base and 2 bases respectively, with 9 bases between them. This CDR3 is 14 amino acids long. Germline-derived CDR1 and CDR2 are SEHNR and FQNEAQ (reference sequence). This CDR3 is CASSLVGRTYEQYF. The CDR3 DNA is TGTGCCAGCAGCTTAGTGGGACGAACCTACGAGCAGTACTTC.

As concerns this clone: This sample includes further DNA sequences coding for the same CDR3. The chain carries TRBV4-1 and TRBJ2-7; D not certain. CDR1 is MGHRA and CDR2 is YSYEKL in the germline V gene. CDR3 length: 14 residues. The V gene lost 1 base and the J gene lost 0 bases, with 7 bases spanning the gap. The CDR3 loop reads CASSQGQVSYEQYF. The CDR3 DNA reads TGCGCCAGCAGCCAAGGGCAGGTCTCCTACGAGCAGTACTTC.

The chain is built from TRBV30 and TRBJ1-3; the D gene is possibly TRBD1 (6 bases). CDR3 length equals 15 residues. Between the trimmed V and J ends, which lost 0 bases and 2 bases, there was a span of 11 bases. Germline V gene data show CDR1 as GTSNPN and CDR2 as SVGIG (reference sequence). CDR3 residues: CAWSVGQTTGNTIYF. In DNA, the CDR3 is TGTGCCTGGAGTGTCGGACAGACCACTGGAAACACCATATATTTT.

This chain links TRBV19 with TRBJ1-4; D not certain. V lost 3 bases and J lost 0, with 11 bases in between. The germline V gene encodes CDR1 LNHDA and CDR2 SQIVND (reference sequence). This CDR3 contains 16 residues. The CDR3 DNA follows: TGTGCCAGTAGTATGAGCCTATCCCCAACTAATGAAAAACTGTTTTTT. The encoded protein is CASSMSLSPTNEKLFF.

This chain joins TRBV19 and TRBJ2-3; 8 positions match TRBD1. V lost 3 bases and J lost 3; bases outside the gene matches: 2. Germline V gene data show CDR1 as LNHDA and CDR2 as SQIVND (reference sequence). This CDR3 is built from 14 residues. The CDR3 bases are TGTGCCAGTAGTATCAGGGGGCAAACAGATACGCAGTATTTT. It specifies CASSIRGQTDTQYF.

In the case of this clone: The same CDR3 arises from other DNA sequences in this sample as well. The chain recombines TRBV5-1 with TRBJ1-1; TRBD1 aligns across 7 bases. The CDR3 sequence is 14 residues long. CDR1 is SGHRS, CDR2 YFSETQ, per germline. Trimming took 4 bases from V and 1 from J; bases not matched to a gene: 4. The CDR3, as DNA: TGCGCCAGCAGCAGGGACAGCGGGAACACTGAAGCTTTCTTT. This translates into CASSRDSGNTEAFF.

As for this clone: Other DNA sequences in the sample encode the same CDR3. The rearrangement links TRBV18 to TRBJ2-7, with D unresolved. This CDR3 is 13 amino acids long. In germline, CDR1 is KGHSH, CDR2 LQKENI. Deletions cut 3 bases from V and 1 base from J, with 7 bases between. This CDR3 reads CASSPAQSYEQYF. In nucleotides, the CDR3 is TGTGCCAGCTCACCCGCACAATCCTACGAGCAGTACTTC. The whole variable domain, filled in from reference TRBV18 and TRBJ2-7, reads NAGVMQNPRHLVRRRGQEARLRCSPMKGHSHVYWYRQLPEEGLKFMVYLQKENIIDESGMPKERFSAEFPKEGPSILRIQQVVRGDSAAYFCASSPAQSYEQYFGPGTRLTVT.

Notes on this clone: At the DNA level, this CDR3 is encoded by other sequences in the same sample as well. CDR3 amino acids: CASSETGGRDGYTF. The CDR3 bases are TGTGCCAGCAGTGAAACAGGGGGCAGAGATGGCTACACCTTC. The chain is built from TRBV2 and TRBJ1-2, with 9 bases aligning to TRBD1. Trimming took 2 bases from V and 6 from J; bases not matched to a gene: 4. The CDR3 has 14 amino acids. Germline CDR1 and CDR2: SNHLY and FYNNEI.

For the CDR3, the DNA is TGTGCCAGCAGTTACTCAGTGGGCTATGGCTACACCTTC. Amino acids: CASSYSVGYGYTF. The V call is TRBV6-6, the J call TRBJ1-2; no definite D call. Deletions cut 0 bases from V and 4 bases from J, with 6 bases between. The CDR3 is 13 residues long. Germline V gives CDR1 MNHNY, CDR2 SVGAGI (reference sequence).

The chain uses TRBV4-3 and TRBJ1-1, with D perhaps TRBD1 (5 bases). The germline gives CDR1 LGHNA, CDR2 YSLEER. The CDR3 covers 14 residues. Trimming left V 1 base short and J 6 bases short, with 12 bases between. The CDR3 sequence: CASSQGPGRAEAFF. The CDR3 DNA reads TGCGCCAGCAGCCAAGGTCCAGGGCGAGCTGAAGCTTTCTTT.

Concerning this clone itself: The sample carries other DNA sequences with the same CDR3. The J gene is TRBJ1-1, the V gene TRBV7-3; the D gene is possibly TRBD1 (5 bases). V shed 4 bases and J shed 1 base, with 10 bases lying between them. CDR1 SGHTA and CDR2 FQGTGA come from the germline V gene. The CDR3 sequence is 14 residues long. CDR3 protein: CASSSGTGNTEAFF. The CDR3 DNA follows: TGTGCCAGCAGCTCTGGGACGGGGAACACTGAAGCTTTCTTT.

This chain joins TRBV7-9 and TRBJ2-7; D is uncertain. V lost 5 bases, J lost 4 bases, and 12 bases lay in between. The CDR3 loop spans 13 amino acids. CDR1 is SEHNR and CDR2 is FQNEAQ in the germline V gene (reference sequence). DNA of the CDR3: TGTGCCAGCAGCCCGACTGGGGTGTACGAGCAGTACTTC. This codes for CASSPTGVYEQYF.

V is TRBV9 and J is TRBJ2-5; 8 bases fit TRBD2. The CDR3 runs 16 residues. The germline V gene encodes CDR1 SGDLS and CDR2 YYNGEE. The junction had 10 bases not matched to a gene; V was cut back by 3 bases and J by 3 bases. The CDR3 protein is CASSAETGLVKETQYF. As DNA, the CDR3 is TGTGCCAGCAGCGCCGAGACGGGACTAGTTAAAGAGACCCAGTACTTC.

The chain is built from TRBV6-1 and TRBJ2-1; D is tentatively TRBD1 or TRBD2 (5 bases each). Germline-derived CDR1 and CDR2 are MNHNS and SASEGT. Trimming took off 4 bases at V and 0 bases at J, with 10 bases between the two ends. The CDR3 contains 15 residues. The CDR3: CASSVGTSSYNEQFF. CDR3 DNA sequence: TGTGCCAGCAGTGTTGGGACGAGCTCCTACAATGAGCAGTTCTTC.

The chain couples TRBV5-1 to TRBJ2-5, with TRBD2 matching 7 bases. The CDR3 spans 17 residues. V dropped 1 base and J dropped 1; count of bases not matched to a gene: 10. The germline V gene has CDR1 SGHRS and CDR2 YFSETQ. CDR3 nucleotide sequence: TGCGCCAGCAGCTTGCACGCCGGGACTACTCTCCAAGAGACCCAGTACTTC. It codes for CASSLHAGTTLQETQYF.

CDR3 nucleotide sequence: TGTGCCAGCAGTTCCCAGGAGTATCAGCCCCAGCATTTT. The encoded protein is CASSSQEYQPQHF. The J gene is TRBJ1-5, the V gene TRBV6-1; no clear D. CDR1 and CDR2 from the germline V gene are MNHNS and SASEGT. The CDR3 totals 13 residues. V lost 5 bases, J lost 5 bases, and 10 bases lay in between.